A selection of T cell receptor beta chains follows, all from one sample in a study of PD-L1 blockade in urothelial cancer. Method: immunoSEQ multiplex PCR; TCRdb's copy keeps in-frame clones and lacks some. The table lists about 40,000 clones, 83% of them singletons, with about a sixth in the top ten. Sample: PBMCs, taken around atezolizumab (anti-PD-L1) treatment. These receptors came from a man aged 55 to 70 with urothelial cancer. The CDR3 runs from the conserved cysteine through the conserved F or W. A D gene is named only where the DNA matches it firmly. Rows may omit the clone size; those that give it use once, few, many or a size class.

J gene: TRBJ2-7
D gene: -
V gene: TRBV4-2
clone size: -
CDR3 DNA: TGTGCCAGCAGCCAAGACTCAGGACAGAGGAATTCCTACGAGCAGTACTTC
CDR3 protein: CASSQDSGQRNSYEQYF

J gene: TRBJ2-5
D gene: -
V gene: TRBV28
clone size: -
CDR3 DNA: TGTGCCAGCAGTTTGGGGGGGGCGACCACGGAGACCCAGTACTTC
CDR3 protein: CASSLGGATTETQYF

J gene: TRBJ2-2
D gene: -
V gene: TRBV28
clone size: -
CDR3 DNA: TGTGCCAGCAGTTTAGTTCGGGGAACGAACACCGGGGAGCTGTTTTTT
CDR3 protein: CASSLVRGTNTGELFF

J gene: TRBJ2-7
D gene: -
V gene: TRBV11-3
clone size: -
CDR3 DNA: TGTGCCAGCAGCTTACATCGGTTCGGGGAGCAGTACTTC
CDR3 protein: CASSLHRFGEQYF

J gene: TRBJ2-5
D gene: -
V gene: TRBV28
clone size: -
CDR3 DNA: TGTGCCAGCAGACCGGGGACAACGTACCAAGAGACCCAGTACTTC
CDR3 protein: CASRPGTTYQETQYF

J gene: TRBJ1-6
D gene: -
V gene: TRBV5-4
clone size: -
CDR3 DNA: TGTGCCAGCAGCCCGGTACTGGGGGGTGCCGTTAATTCACCCCTCCACTTT
CDR3 protein: CASSPVLGGAVNSPLHF

J gene: TRBJ1-1
D gene: -
V gene: TRBV18
clone size: -
CDR3 DNA: TGTGCCAGCTCACCAGCGATGGGAGAAGTGGCTGAAGCTTTCTTT
CDR3 protein: CASSPAMGEVAEAFF

J gene: TRBJ2-7
D gene: -
V gene: TRBV28
clone size: -
CDR3 DNA: TGTGCCAGCACCACCCGGCCGGGGATGGGCTCCTACGAGCAGTACTTC
CDR3 protein: CASTTRPGMGSYEQYF

J gene: TRBJ1-3
D gene: TRBD1
V gene: TRBV4-1
clone size: -
CDR3 DNA: TGCGCCAGCAGCCAGGCCGCTACAGGGGTGGGAAACACCATATATTTT
CDR3 protein: CASSQAATGVGNTIYF

J gene: TRBJ2-3
D gene: -
V gene: TRBV4-2
clone size: -
CDR3 DNA: TGTGCCAGCAGCCAAGGCGAGGCGGGGCAGACAGATACGCAGTATTTT
CDR3 protein: CASSQGEAGQTDTQYF

J gene: TRBJ2-3
D gene: -
V gene: TRBV6-1
clone size: -
CDR3 DNA: TGTGCCACCGCTAGGGGGGGTCTGGGAGATACGCAGTATTTT
CDR3 protein: CATARGGLGDTQYF

J gene: TRBJ1-4
D gene: -
V gene: TRBV5-4
clone size: -
CDR3 DNA: TGTGCCAGCAGCTTCGGGAGAGGGGCAAATGAAAAACTGTTTTTT
CDR3 protein: CASSFGRGANEKLFF

J gene: TRBJ1-4
D gene: -
V gene: TRBV5-1
clone size: -
CDR3 DNA: TGCGCCAGCAGCTCGGCAGGGAATGAAAAACTGTTTTTT
CDR3 protein: CASSSAGNEKLFF

J gene: TRBJ2-1
D gene: TRBD2
V gene: TRBV15
clone size: -
CDR3 DNA: TGTGCCACCAGCAAAGGTCGACTAGCGGGGGAAAACAATGAGCAGTTCTTC
CDR3 protein: CATSKGRLAGENNEQFF

J gene: TRBJ2-4
D gene: -
V gene: TRBV7-9
clone size: -
CDR3 DNA: TGTGCCAGCAGCTTAGGGGCAGGCGACTTC
CDR3 protein: CASSLGAGDF

J gene: TRBJ1-5
D gene: -
V gene: TRBV6-6
clone size: -
CDR3 DNA: TGTGCCAGCAGCCCTTATGGCCGGGATCAGCCCCAGCATTTT
CDR3 protein: CASSPYGRDQPQHF

J gene: TRBJ1-5
D gene: -
V gene: TRBV28
clone size: -
CDR3 DNA: TGTGCCAGCAGTCCAGGGGTAGGGCGCAATCAGCCCCAGCATTTT
CDR3 protein: CASSPGVGRNQPQHF

J gene: TRBJ2-1
D gene: -
V gene: TRBV30
clone size: -
CDR3 DNA: TGTGCCTGGAGACGGGAGAAGCCTCCGGAGCAGTTCTTC
CDR3 protein: CAWRREKPPEQFF

J gene: TRBJ2-7
D gene: TRBD2
V gene: TRBV4-1
clone size: -
CDR3 DNA: TGCGCCAGCAGTCGGGGACTAGCGGCCCACGAGCAGTACTTC
CDR3 protein: CASSRGLAAHEQYF

J gene: TRBJ2-7
D gene: -
V gene: TRBV7-9
clone size: -
CDR3 DNA: TGTGCCAGCAGCTTAGCTTCTGCGTCCTACGAGCAGTACTTC
CDR3 protein: CASSLASASYEQYF

J gene: TRBJ2-6
D gene: TRBD1
V gene: TRBV4-3
clone size: once
CDR3 DNA: TGCGCCAGCAGCCAAGAAGGGGACAGGGTTTCGGGGGCCAACGTCCTGACTTTC
CDR3 protein: CASSQEGDRVSGANVLTF

J gene: TRBJ2-3
D gene: TRBD2
V gene: TRBV27
clone size: -
CDR3 DNA: TGTGCCAGCAGTTTCGGCGGGGGGGCTGTAGATACGCAGTATTTT
CDR3 protein: CASSFGGGAVDTQYF

J gene: TRBJ2-3
D gene: TRBD2
V gene: TRBV4-2
clone size: few
CDR3 DNA: TGTGCCAGCAGCCAAGCCGGACTAGCGGGACTGGGGCCGTCAGATACGCAGTATTTT
CDR3 protein: CASSQAGLAGLGPSDTQYF

J gene: TRBJ2-1
D gene: TRBD2
V gene: TRBV7-9
clone size: -
CDR3 DNA: TGTGCCAGCAGCCCCGGACTAGACCTTGCTACAAGACAGTTCTTC
CDR3 protein: CASSPGLDLATRQFF

J gene: TRBJ2-7
D gene: -
V gene: TRBV6-1
clone size: -
CDR3 DNA: TGTGCCAGCATACCGAGGGGTGCGGGATCCGAGCAGTACTTC
CDR3 protein: CASIPRGAGSEQYF

J gene: TRBJ2-2
D gene: TRBD1
V gene: TRBV19
clone size: -
CDR3 DNA: TGTGCCAGTACCGGGACAGGGGAGGTCACCGGGGAGCTGTTTTTT
CDR3 protein: CASTGTGEVTGELFF

J gene: TRBJ2-3
D gene: TRBD2
V gene: TRBV9
clone size: -
CDR3 DNA: TGTGCCAGCAACCCCCACAGCGGGGGATCAACAGATACGCAGTATTTT
CDR3 protein: CASNPHSGGSTDTQYF

J gene: TRBJ2-1
D gene: -
V gene: TRBV7-2
clone size: few
CDR3 DNA: TGTGCCAGCAGCTTACGAGGACAGAGGGGAGATGAGCAGTTCTTC
CDR3 protein: CASSLRGQRGDEQFF

J gene: TRBJ2-7
D gene: TRBD2
V gene: TRBV15
clone size: once
CDR3 DNA: TGTGCCACCAGCAGAACCCTAGCGGACTACGAGCAGTACTTC
CDR3 protein: CATSRTLADYEQYF

J gene: TRBJ1-1
D gene: -
V gene: TRBV7-9
clone size: many
CDR3 DNA: TGTGCCAGCAGCTTAGGTGTAACTGAAGCTTTCTTT
CDR3 protein: CASSLGVTEAFF

J gene: TRBJ2-1
D gene: TRBD2
V gene: TRBV7-2
clone size: -
CDR3 DNA: TGTGCCAGCAGCCTAGGGACTAGCGGAATGCAGTTCTTC
CDR3 protein: CASSLGTSGMQFF

J gene: TRBJ1-4
D gene: TRBD1
V gene: TRBV15
clone size: -
CDR3 DNA: TGTGCCACCAGCAGAGGCCTACAGGGGGGAAATGAAAAACTGTTTTTT
CDR3 protein: CATSRGLQGGNEKLFF

J gene: TRBJ1-5
D gene: TRBD1
V gene: TRBV7-2
clone size: once
CDR3 DNA: TGTGCCAGCAGCTGGGGACAGATTAGCAATCAGCCCCAGCATTTT
CDR3 protein: CASSWGQISNQPQHF

J gene: TRBJ2-5
D gene: -
V gene: TRBV10-3
clone size: -
CDR3 DNA: TGTGCCATCAGTGGGGAGGGGGTGATCCAAGAGACCCAGTACTTC
CDR3 protein: CAISGEGVIQETQYF

J gene: TRBJ1-5
D gene: -
V gene: TRBV27
clone size: -
CDR3 DNA: TGTGCCAGCAGTACCTCGGGTCTTAATCAGCCCCAGCATTTT
CDR3 protein: CASSTSGLNQPQHF

J gene: TRBJ2-1
D gene: TRBD2
V gene: TRBV19
clone size: once
CDR3 DNA: TGTGCCAGTAGTGGCCTAGCGGGAGGAAATGAGCAGTTCTTC
CDR3 protein: CASSGLAGGNEQFF

J gene: TRBJ2-3
D gene: TRBD1
V gene: TRBV6-4
clone size: -
CDR3 DNA: TGTGCCAGCGGACAGGGAACAGATACGCAGTATTTT
CDR3 protein: CASGQGTDTQYF

J gene: TRBJ2-7
D gene: TRBD1
V gene: TRBV6-5
clone size: -
CDR3 DNA: TGTGCCAGCAGTGCCACGGGACAGACCTACGAGCAGTACTTC
CDR3 protein: CASSATGQTYEQYF

J gene: TRBJ2-1
D gene: -
V gene: TRBV18
clone size: -
CDR3 DNA: TGTGCCAGCTCACTGGGCAGCAACAATGAGCAGTTCTTC
CDR3 protein: CASSLGSNNEQFF

J gene: TRBJ1-2
D gene: -
V gene: TRBV5-1
clone size: -
CDR3 DNA: TGCGCCAGCAGCTTGACTACCTCCGGGGTCAATGGCTACACCTTC
CDR3 protein: CASSLTTSGVNGYTF